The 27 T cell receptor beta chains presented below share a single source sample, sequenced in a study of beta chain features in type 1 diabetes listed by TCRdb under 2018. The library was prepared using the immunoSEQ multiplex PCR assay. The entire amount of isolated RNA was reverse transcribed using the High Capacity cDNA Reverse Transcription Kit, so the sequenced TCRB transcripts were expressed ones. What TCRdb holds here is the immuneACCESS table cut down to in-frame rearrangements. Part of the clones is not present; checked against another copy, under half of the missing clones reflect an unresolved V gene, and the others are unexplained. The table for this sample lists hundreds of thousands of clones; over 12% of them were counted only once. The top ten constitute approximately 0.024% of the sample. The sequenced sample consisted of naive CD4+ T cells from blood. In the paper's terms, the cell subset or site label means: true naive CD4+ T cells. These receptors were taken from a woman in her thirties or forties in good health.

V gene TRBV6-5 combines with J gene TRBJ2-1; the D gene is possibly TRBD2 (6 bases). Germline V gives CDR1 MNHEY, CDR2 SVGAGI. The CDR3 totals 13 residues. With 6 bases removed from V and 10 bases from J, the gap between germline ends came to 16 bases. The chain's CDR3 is CASSRTTLGEQFF. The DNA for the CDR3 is TGTGCCAGCAGCCGGACTACCCTAGGGGAGCAGTTCTTC.

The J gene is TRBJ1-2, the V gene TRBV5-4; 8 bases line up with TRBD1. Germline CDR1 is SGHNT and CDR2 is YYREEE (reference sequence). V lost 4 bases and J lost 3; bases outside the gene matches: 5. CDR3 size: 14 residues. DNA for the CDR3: TGTGCCAGCAGCCCAGGGGGCGCGGACTATGGCTACACCTTC. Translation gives CASSPGGADYGYTF.

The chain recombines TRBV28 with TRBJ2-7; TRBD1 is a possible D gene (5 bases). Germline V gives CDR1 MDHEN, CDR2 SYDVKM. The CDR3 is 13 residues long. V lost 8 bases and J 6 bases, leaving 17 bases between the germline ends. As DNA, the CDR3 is TGTGCCAGCTCATCCCCCGCCAGGGCCGAGCAGTACTTC. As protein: CASSSPARAEQYF.

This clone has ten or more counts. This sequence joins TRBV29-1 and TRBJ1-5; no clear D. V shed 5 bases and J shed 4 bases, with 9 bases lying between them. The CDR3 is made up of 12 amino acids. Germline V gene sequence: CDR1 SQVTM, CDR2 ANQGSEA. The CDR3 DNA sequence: TGCAGCGTTTCCGGGAAGAATCAGCCCCAGCATTTT. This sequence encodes CSVSGKNQPQHF.

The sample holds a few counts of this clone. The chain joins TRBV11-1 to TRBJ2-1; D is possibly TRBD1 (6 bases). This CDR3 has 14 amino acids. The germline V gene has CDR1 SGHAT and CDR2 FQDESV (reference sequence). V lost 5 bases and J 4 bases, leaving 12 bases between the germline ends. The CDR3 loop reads CASSQRTVYNEQFF. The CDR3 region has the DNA TGTGCCAGCAGCCAGAGGACAGTATACAATGAGCAGTTCTTC.

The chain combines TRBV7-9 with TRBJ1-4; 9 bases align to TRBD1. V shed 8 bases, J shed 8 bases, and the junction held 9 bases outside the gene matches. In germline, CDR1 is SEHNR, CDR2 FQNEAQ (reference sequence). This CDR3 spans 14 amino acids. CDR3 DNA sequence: TGTGCCAGCGGTCGGACAGGGGAAGCGGAAAAACTGTTTTTT. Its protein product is CASGRTGEAEKLFF.

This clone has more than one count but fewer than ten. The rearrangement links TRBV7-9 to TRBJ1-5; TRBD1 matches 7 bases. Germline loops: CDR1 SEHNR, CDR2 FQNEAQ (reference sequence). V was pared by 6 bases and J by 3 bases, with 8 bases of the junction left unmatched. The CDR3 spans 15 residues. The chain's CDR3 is CASSYSTGSNQPQHF. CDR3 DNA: TGTGCCAGCAGTTATTCGACAGGGTCCAATCAGCCCCAGCATTTT.

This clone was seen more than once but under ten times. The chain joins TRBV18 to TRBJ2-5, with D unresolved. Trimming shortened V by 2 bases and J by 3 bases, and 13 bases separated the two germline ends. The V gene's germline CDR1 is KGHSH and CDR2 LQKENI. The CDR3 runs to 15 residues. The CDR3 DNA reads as TGTGCCAGCTCACCAATTCGACAAGGAAAAGAGACCCAGTACTTC. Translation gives CASSPIRQGKETQYF.

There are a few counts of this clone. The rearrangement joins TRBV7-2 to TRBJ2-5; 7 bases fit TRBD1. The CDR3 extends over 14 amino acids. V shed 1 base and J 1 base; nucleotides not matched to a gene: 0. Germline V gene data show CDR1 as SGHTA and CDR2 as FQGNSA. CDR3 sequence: CASSLGTGQETQYF. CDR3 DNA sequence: TGTGCCAGCAGCTTAGGGACAGGCCAAGAGACCCAGTACTTC.

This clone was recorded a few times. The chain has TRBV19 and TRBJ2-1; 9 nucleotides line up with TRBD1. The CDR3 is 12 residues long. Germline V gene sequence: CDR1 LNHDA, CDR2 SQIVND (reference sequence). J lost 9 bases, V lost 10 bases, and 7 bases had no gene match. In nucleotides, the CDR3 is TGTGCCACCGGGACAGGGTACGTTGAGCAGTTCTTC. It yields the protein CATGTGYVEQFF. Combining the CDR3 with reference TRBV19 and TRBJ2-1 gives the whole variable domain DGGITQSPKYLFRKEGQNVTLSCEQNLNHDAMYWYRQDPGQGLRLIYYSQIVNDFQKGDIAEGYSVSREKKESFPLTVTSAQKNPTAFYLCATGTGYVEQFFGPGTRLTVL.

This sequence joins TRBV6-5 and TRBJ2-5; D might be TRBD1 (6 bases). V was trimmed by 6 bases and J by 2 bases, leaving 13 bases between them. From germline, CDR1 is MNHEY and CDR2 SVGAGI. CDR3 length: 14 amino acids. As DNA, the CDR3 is TGTGCCAGCAGACTTACCGGGACACAAGAGACCCAGTACTTC. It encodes CASRLTGTQETQYF.

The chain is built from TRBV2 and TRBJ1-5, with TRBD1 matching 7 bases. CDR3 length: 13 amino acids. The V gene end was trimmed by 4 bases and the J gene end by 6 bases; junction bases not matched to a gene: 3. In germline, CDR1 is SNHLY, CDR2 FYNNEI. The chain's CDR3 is CASSGQGGQPQHF. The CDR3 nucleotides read TGTGCCAGCAGTGGACAGGGAGGTCAGCCCCAGCATTTT.

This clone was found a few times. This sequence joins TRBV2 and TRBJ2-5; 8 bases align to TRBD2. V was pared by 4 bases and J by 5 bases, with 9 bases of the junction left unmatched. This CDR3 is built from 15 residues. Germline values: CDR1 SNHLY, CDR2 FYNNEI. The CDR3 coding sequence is TGTGCCAGCAGTGGGCCTAGCGGGTCTTGGGAGACCCAGTACTTC. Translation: CASSGPSGSWETQYF.

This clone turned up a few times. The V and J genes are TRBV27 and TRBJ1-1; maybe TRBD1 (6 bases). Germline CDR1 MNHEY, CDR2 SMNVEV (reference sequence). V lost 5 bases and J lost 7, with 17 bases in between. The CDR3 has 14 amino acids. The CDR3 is CASSLLPGDIEAFF. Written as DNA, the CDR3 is TGTGCCAGCAGTCTCCTCCCCGGGGACATTGAAGCTTTCTTT.

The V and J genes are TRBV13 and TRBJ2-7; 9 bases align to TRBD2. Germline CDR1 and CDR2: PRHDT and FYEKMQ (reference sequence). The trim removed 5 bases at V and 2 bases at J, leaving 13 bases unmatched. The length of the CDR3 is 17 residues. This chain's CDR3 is CASSRYTIAGATYEQYF. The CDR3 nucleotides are TGTGCCAGCAGCCGCTACACGATAGCGGGGGCTACCTACGAGCAGTACTTC.

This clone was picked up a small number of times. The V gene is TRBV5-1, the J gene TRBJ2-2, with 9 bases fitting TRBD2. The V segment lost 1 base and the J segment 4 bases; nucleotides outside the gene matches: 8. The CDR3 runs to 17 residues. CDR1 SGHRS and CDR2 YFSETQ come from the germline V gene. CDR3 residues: CASSLKSSGELTGELFF. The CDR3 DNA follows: TGCGCCAGCAGCTTGAAGTCTAGCGGGGAGCTCACCGGGGAGCTGTTTTTT. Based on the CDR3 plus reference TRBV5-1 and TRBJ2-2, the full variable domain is KAGVTQTPRYLIKTRGQQVTLSCSPISGHRSVSWYQQTPGQGLQFLFEYFSETQRNKGNFPGRFSGRQFSNSRSEMNVSTLELGDSALYLCASSLKSSGELTGELFFGEGSRLTVL.

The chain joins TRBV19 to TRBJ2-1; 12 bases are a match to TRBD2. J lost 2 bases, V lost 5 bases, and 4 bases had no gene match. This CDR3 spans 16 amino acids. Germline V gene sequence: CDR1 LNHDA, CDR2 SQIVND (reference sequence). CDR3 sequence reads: CASSRTSGATYNEQFF. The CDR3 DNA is TGTGCCAGTAGTCGGACTAGCGGGGCTACCTACAATGAGCAGTTCTTC.

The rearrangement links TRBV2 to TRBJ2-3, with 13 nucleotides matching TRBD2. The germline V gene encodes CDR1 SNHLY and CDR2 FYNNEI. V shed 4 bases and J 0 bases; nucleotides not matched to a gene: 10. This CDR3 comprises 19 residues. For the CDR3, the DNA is TGTGCCAGCAGTGCAAGACTAGCGGGGGGACTGATTAGCACAGATACGCAGTATTTT. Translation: CASSARLAGGLISTDTQYF.

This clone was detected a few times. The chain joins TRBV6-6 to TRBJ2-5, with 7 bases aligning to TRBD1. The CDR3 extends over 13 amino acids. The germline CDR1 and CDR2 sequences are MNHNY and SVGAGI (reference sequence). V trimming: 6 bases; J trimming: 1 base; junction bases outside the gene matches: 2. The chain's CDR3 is CASSDRAQETQYF. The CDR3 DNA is TGTGCCAGCAGCGACAGGGCCCAAGAGACCCAGTACTTC.

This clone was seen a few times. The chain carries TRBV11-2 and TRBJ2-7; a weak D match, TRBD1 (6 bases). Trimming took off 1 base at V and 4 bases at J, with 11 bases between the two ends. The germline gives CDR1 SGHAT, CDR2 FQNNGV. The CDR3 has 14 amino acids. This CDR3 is CASSLGGRGYEQYF. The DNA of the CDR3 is TGTGCCAGCAGCTTAGGCGGCAGGGGTTACGAGCAGTACTTC.

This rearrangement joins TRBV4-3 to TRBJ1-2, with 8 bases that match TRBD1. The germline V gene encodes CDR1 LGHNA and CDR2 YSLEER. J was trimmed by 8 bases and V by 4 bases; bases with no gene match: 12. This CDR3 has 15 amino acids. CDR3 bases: TGCGCCAGCAGCCCGGGACAGGAGGGGTCTCTGGGCTACACCTTC. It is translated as CASSPGQEGSLGYTF.

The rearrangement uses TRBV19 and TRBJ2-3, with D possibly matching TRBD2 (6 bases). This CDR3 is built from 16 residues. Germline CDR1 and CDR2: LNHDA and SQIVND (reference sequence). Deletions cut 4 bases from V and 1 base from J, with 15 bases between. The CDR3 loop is CASSRREVRGTDTQYF. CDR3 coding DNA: TGTGCCAGTAGTAGGAGGGAGGTGCGGGGCACAGATACGCAGTATTTT. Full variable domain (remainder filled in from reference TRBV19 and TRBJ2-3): DGGITQSPKYLFRKEGQNVTLSCEQNLNHDAMYWYRQDPGQGLRLIYYSQIVNDFQKGDIAEGYSVSREKKESFPLTVTSAQKNPTAFYLCASSRREVRGTDTQYFGPGTRLTVL.

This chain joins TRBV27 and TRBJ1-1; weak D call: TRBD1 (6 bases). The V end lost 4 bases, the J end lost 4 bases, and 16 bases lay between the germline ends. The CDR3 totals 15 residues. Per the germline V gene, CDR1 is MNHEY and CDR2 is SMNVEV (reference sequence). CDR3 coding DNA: TGTGCCAGCAGTTCTATGGTACTACAGGGCACTGAAGCTTTCTTT. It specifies CASSSMVLQGTEAFF.

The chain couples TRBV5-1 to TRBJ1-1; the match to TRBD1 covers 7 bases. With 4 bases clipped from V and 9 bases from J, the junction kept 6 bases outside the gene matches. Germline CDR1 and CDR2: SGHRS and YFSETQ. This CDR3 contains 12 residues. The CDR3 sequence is CASSQDREQAFF. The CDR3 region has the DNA TGCGCCAGCAGCCAAGACAGGGAACAAGCTTTCTTT.

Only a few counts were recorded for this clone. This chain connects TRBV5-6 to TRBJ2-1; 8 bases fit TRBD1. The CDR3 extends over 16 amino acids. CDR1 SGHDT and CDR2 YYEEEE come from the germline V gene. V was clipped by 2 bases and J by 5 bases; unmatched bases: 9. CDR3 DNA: TGTGCCAGCAGCTTCAACCAGGGGGCGAGGCACAATGAGCAGTTCTTC. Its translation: CASSFNQGARHNEQFF.

The CDR3 is CASSQEGLEETQYF. The CDR3 DNA is TGCGCCAGCAGCCAAGAGGGACTAGAAGAGACCCAGTACTTC. The V and J genes are TRBV4-1 and TRBJ2-5; 8 nucleotides match TRBD2. This CDR3 region has 14 residues. Germline V gives CDR1 MGHRA, CDR2 YSYEKL. The V and J ends lost 0 bases and 3 bases, in that order; junction bases with no gene match: 0.

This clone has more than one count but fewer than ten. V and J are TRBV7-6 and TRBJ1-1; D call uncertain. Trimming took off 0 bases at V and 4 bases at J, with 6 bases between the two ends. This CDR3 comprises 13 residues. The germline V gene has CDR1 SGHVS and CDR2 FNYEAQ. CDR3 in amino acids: CASSLAEGTEAFF. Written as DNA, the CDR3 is TGTGCCAGCAGCTTAGCGGAGGGCACTGAAGCTTTCTTT.